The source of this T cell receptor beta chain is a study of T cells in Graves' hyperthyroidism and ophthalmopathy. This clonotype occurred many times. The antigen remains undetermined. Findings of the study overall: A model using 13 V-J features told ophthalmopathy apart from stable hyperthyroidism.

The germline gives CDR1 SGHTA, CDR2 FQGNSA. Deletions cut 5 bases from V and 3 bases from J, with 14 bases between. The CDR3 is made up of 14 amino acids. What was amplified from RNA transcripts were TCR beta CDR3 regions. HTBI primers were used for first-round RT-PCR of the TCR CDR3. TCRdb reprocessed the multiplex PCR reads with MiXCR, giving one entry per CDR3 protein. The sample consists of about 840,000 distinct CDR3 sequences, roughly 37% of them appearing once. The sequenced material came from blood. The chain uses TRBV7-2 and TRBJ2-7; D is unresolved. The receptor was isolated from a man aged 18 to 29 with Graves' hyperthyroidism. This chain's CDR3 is CASSVTESNYEQYF. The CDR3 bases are TGTGCCAGCAGCGTAACAGAATCCAACTACGAGCAGTACTTC.